This entry features one T cell receptor (beta chain) sequence. The antigen remains unidentified. The CDR3 is made up of 12 amino acids. Germline V lookup: CDR1 KGHSH, CDR2 LQKENI. Trimming pared 11 bases from V and 3 bases from J, leaving 14 bases between. These data come from a study of Ad26.COV2.S vaccination and SARS-CoV-2 variants. Study-level results: The analyses of TCR breadth and depth may have understated the size of total T cell responses.

Using immunoSEQ multiplex PCR, the repertoire was profiled, and TCRdb retains in-frame clones only, with some absent. The sample consists of hundreds of thousands of clones, roughly nine tenths of them appearing once. Treatment noted: roughly 20 received Ad26.COV2.S at low or high dose, single or two shots; 5 received placebo; per-sample allocation not given. Collection of the samples took place on day 63 after the first injection of vaccine or placebo. The receptor comes from a person aged 18-65 years who received the Ad26.COV2.S COVID-19 vaccine or a placebo. Here the sequenced sample was peripheral blood, taken in a trial of Ad26.COV2.S vaccine versus placebo. V is TRBV18 and J is TRBJ2-7; the D gene is possibly TRBD1 (5 bases). CDR3 sequence reads: CASSQGYYEQYF. The CDR3 coding sequence is TGTGCCTCATCCCAGGGATACTACGAGCAGTACTTC. The full variable domain, with the rest looked up from reference TRBV18 and TRBJ2-7, is NAGVMQNPRHLVRRRGQEARLRCSPMKGHSHVYWYRQLPEEGLKFMVYLQKENIIDESGMPKERFSAEFPKEGPSILRIQQVVRGDSAAYFCASSQGYYEQYFGPGTRLTVT.